A single T cell receptor beta chain is shown here with its context. Its antigen is unknown. The sample originates from a study of cytomegalovirus exposure and HLA in healthy donors. This CDR3 contains 15 residues. Looked up from germline, CDR1 is SEHNR and CDR2 is FQNEAQ (reference sequence). After removal of 3 bases from V and 2 bases from J, the junction contained 2 bases not matched to a gene. Study results and limitations: Available immune exposure information was restricted to CMV serostatus only. Many donors carried some public TCRs, although rarity characterized most TCR sequences.

PCR was performed using 60 Vbeta and 13 Jbeta primers. Sequencing was performed with immunoSEQ multiplex PCR; in TCRdb, only in-frame clones are kept and a portion is missing. Among under 150,000 clones listed, roughly four fifths were seen once. This TCR was recovered from a male donor in good health and CMV-seronegative. The V call is TRBV7-9, the J call TRBJ2-7, with 12 positions matching TRBD2. Sequenced input: PBMCs. The CDR3 spells CASSFGLAGTYEQYF. The CDR3 nucleotides read TGTGCCAGCAGCTTCGGACTAGCGGGAACCTACGAGCAGTACTTC.